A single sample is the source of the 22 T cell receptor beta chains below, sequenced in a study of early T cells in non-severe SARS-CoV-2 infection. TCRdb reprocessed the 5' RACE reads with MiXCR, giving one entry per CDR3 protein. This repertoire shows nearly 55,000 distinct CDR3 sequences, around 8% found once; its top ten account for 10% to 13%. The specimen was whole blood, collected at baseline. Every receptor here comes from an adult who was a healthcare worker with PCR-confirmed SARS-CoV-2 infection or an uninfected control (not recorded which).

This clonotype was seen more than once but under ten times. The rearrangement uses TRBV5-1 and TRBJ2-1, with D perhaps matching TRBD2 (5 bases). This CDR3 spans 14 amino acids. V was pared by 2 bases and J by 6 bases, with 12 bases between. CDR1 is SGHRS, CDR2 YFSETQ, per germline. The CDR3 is CASSLLGDINEQFF. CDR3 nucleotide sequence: TGCGCCAGCAGCTTACTAGGAGATATCAATGAGCAGTTCTTC.

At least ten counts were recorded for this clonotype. CDR3 DNA sequence: TGTGCCAGCAGACTGCGGGAGGCAGATGAAAAACTGTTTTTT. This codes for CASRLREADEKLFF. J is TRBJ1-4 and V is TRBV12-3 or TRBV12-4, with D uncertain. CDR3 length equals 14 residues. V lost 6 bases and J lost 6, with 14 bases in between.

CDR3 nucleotides: TGTGCCAGCAGGATTTCCGAGGGGTCCTACGAGCAGTACTTC. Translating gives CASRISEGSYEQYF. V gene TRBV7-9 combines with J gene TRBJ2-7; TRBD1 or TRBD2 may be the D gene (5 bases each). CDR1 is SEHNR, CDR2 FQNEAQ, per germline (reference sequence). V was clipped by 6 bases and J by 1 base, with 13 bases between them. The CDR3 has 14 amino acids.

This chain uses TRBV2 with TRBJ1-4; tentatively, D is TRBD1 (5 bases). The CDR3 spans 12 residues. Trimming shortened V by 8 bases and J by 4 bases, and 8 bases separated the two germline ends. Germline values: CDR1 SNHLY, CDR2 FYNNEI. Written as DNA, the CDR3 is TGTGCCAGCGTGGGGGGTAATGAAAAACTGTTTTTT. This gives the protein CASVGGNEKLFF. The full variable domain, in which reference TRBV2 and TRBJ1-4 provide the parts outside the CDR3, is EPEVTQTPSHQVTQMGQEVILRCVPISNHLYFYWYRQILGQKVEFLVSFYNNEISEKSEIFDDQFSVERPDGSNFTLKIRSTKLEDSAMYFCASVGGNEKLFFGSGTQLSVL.

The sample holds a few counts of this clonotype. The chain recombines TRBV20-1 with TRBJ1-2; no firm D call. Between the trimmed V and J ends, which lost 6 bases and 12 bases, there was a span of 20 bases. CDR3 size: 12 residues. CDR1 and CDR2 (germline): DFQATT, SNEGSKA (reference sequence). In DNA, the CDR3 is TGCAGTGCAAAAACGGGATCACCGGCGCACACCTTC. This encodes CSAKTGSPAHTF.

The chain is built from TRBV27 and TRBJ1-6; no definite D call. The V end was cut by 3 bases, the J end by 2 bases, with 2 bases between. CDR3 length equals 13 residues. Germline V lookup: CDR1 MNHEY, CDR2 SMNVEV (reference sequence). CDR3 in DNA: TGTGCCAGCAGTTTGGCCTATAATTCACCCCTCCACTTT. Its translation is CASSLAYNSPLHF.

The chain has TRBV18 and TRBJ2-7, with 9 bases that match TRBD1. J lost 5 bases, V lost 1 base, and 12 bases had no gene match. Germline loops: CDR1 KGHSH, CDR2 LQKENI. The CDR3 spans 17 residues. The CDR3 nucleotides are TGTGCCAGCTCACCACGGATTCCTGGGACAGGGAACCACGAGCAGTACTTC. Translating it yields CASSPRIPGTGNHEQYF. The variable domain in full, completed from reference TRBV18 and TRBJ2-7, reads NAGVMQNPRHLVRRRGQEARLRCSPMKGHSHVYWYRQLPEEGLKFMVYLQKENIIDESGMPKERFSAEFPKEGPSILRIQQVVRGDSAAYFCASSPRIPGTGNHEQYFGPGTRLTVT.

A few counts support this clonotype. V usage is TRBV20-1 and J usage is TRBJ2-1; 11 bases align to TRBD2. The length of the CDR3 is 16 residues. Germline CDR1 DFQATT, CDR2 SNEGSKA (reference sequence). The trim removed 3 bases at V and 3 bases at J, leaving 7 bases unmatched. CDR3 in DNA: TGCAGTGCTAGTCCGCCAGGGACTAGCGGCTACAATGAGCAGTTCTTC. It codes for CSASPPGTSGYNEQFF.

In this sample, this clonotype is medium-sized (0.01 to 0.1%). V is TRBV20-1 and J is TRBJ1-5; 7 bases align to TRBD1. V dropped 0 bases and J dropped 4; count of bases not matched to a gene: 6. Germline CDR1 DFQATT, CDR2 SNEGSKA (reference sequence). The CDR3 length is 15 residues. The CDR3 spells CSARDSGTENQPQHF. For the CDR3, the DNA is TGCAGTGCTAGAGATTCAGGGACAGAAAATCAGCCCCAGCATTTT.

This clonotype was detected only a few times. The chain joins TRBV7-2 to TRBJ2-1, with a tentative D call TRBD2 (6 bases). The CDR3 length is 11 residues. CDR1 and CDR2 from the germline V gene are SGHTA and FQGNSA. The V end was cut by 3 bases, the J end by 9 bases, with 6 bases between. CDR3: CASSLTSEQFF. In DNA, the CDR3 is TGTGCCAGCAGCTTGACTAGTGAGCAGTTCTTC.

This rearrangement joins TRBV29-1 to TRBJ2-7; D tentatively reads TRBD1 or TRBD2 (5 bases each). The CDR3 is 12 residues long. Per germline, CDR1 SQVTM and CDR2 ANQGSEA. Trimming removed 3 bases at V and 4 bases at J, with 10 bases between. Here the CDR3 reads CSVDGTGYEQYF. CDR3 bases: TGCAGCGTTGATGGGACCGGGTACGAGCAGTACTTC.

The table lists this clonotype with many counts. The CDR3 nucleotides read TGTGCCAGCAGTGAACTACCAAACTATGGCTACACCTTC. Translating it yields CASSELPNYGYTF. The chain recombines TRBV6-1 with TRBJ1-2; unclear D gene. The V end was cut by 2 bases, the J end by 2 bases, with 6 bases between. The CDR3 totals 13 residues. Germline V gene data show CDR1 as MNHNS and CDR2 as SASEGT.

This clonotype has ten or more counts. CDR3 in amino acids: CASRPHGSSYEQYF. The CDR3 DNA is TGTGCCAGCCGCCCCCACGGGAGTTCCTACGAGCAGTACTTC. The chain recombines TRBV28 with TRBJ2-7; a weak D match, TRBD2 (6 bases). Deletions cut 8 bases from V and 1 base from J, with 15 bases between. The germline V gene has CDR1 MDHEN and CDR2 SYDVKM. There are 14 residues in the CDR3.

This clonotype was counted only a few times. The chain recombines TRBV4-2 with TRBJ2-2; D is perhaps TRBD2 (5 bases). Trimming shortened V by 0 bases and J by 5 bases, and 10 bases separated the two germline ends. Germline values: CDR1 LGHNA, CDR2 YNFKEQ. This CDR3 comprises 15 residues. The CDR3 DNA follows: TGTGCCAGCAGCCAAGATCGAGGCGGGACCGGGGAGCTGTTTTTT. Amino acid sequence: CASSQDRGGTGELFF.

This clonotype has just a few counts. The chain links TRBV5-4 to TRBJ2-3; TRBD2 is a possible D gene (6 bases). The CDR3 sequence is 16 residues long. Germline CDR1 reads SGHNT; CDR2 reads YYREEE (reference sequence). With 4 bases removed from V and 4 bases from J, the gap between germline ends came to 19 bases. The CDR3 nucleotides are TGTGCCAGCAGCCCCGGGGTAGCGGTCGGGCCAGATACGCAGTATTTT. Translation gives CASSPGVAVGPDTQYF. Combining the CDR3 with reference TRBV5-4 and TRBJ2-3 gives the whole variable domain ETGVTQSPTHLIKTRGQQVTLRCSSQSGHNTVSWYQQALGQGPQFIFQYYREEENGRGNFPPRFSGLQFPNYSSELNVNALELDDSALYLCASSPGVAVGPDTQYFGPGTRLTVL.

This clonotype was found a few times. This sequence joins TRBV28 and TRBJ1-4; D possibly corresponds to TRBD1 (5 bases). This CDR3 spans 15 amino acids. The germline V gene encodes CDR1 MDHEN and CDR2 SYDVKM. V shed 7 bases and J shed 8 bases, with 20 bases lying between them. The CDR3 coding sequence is TGTGCCAGCACCCCTCCACCAGGGCTGGGGGAAAAACTGTTTTTT. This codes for CASTPPPGLGEKLFF.

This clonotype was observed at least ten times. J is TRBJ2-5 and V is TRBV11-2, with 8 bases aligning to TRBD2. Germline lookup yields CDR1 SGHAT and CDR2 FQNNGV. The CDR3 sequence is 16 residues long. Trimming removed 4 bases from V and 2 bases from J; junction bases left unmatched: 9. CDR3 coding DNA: TGTGCCAGCAGCTCATTTCGCGGGAGGTTTCAAGAGACCCAGTACTTC. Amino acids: CASSSFRGRFQETQYF.

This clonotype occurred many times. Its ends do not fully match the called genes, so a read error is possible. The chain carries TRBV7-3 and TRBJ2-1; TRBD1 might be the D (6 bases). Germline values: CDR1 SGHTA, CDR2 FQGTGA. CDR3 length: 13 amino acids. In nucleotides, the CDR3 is TGTGCCAGCAGCGCCCAACTAGAGGGACAAAGGATCTTC. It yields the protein CASSAQLEGQRIF.

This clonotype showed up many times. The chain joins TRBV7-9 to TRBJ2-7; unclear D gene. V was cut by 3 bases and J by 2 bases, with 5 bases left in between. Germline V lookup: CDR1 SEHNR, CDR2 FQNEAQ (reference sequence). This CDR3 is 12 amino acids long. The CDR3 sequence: CASSFRPYEQYF. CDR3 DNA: TGTGCCAGCAGCTTTCGGCCCTACGAGCAGTACTTC.

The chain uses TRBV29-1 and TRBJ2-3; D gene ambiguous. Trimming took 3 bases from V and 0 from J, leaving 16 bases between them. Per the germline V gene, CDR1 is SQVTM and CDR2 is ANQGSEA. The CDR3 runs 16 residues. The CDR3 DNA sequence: TGCAGCGTTGAGGACGTCCAGGACCCGAGCACAGATACGCAGTATTTT. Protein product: CSVEDVQDPSTDTQYF.

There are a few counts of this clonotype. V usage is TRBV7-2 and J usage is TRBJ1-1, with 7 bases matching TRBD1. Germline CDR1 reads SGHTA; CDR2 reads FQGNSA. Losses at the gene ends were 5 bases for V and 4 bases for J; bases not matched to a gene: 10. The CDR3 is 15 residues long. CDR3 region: CASSPLRQGSTEAFF. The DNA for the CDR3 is TGTGCCAGCAGCCCTTTACGACAGGGTAGCACTGAAGCTTTCTTT. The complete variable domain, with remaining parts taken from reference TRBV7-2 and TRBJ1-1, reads GAGVSQSPSNKVTEKGKDVELRCDPISGHTALYWYRQSLGQGLEFLIYFQGNSAPDKSGLPSDRFSAERTGGSVSTLTIQRTQQEDSAVYLCASSPLRQGSTEAFFGQGTRLTVV.

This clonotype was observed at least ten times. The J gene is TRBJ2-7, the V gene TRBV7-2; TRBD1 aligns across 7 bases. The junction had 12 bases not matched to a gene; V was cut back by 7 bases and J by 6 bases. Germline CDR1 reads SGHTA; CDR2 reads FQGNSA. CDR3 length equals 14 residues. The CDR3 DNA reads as TGTGCCAGCACCATGGGACAGCCGGCACGCGAGCAGTACTTC. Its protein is CASTMGQPAREQYF.